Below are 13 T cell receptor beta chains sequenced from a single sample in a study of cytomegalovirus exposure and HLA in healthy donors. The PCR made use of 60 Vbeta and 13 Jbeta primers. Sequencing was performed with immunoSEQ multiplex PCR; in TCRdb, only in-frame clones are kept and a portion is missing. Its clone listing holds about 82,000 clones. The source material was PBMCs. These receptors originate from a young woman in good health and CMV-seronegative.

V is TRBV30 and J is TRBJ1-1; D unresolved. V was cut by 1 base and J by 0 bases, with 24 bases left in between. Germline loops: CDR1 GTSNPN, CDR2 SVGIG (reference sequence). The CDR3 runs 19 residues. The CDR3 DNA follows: TGTGCCTGGAGTGACCCCAGAGCGACCCTAAAAATTATGAACACTGAAGCTTTCTTT. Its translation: CAWSDPRATLKIMNTEAFF.

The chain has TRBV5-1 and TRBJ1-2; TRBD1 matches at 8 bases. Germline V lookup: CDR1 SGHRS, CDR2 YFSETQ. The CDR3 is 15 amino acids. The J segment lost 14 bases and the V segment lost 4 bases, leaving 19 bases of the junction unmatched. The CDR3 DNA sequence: TGCGCCAGCAGCCAACGGACAGGGCAGAGTTACGAGTGGACCTTC. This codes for CASSQRTGQSYEWTF. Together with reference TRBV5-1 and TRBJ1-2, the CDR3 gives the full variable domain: KAGVTQTPRYLIKTRGQQVTLSCSPISGHRSVSWYQQTPGQGLQFLFEYFSETQRNKGNFPGRFSGRQFSNSRSEMNVSTLELGDSALYLCASSQRTGQSYEWTFGSGTRLTVV.

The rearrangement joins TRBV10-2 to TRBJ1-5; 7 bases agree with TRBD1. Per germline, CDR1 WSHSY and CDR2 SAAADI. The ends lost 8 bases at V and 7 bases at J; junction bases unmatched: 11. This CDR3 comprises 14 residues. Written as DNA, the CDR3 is TGCGCCAGCCGGGATGGACAGGTACACCAGCCCCAGCATTTT. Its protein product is CASRDGQVHQPQHF.

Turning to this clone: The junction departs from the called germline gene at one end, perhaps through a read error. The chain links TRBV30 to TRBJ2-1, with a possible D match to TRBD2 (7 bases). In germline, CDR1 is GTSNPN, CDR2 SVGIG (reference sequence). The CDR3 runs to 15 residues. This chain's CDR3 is CAGSRGEAPGGEQFF. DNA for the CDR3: TGTGCCGGGAGTAGGGGGGAGGCCCCGGGGGGTGAGCAGTTCTTC.

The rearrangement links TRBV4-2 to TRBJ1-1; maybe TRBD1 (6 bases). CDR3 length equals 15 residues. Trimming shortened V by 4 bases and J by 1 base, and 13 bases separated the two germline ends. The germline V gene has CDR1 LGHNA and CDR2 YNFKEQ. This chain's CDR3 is CASSLRGGSNTEAFF. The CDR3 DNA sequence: TGTGCCAGCAGCCTAAGGGGGGGCTCGAACACTGAAGCTTTCTTT.

This CDR3 is CAWSATGNTEAFF. The CDR3 nucleotides read TGTGCCTGGAGTGCTACAGGGAACACTGAAGCTTTCTTT. The J gene is TRBJ1-1, the V gene TRBV30; the D gene is possibly TRBD1 (5 bases). Germline loops: CDR1 GTSNPN, CDR2 SVGIG (reference sequence). V gave up 1 base and J gave up 1 base, with 7 bases separating them. CDR3 length: 13 amino acids.

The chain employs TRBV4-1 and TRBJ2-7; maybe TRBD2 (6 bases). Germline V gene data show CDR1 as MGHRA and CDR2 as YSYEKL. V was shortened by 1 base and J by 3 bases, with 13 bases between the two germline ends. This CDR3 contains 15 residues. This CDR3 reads CASSQVTLGGYEQYF. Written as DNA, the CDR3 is TGCGCCAGCAGCCAAGTAACTTTGGGGGGCTACGAGCAGTACTTC.

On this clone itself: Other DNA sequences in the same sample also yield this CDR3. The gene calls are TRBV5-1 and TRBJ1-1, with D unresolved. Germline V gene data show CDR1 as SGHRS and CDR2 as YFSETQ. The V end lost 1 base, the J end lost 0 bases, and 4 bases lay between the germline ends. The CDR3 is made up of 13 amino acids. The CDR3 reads CASSLSVNTEAFF. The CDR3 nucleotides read TGCGCCAGCAGCTTGTCTGTGAACACTGAAGCTTTCTTT.

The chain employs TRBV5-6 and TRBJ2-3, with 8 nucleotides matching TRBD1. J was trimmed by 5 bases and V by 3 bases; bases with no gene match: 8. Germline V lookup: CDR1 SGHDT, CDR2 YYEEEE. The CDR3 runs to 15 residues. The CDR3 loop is CASSSRTGRRDTQYF. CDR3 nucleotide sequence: TGTGCCAGCAGCTCGCGGACAGGGCGTCGAGATACGCAGTATTTT. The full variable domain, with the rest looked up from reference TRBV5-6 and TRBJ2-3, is DAGVTQSPTHLIKTRGQQVTLRCSPKSGHDTVSWYQQALGQGPQFIFQYYEEEERQRGNFPDRFSGHQFPNYSSELNVNALLLGDSALYLCASSSRTGRRDTQYFGPGTRLTVL.

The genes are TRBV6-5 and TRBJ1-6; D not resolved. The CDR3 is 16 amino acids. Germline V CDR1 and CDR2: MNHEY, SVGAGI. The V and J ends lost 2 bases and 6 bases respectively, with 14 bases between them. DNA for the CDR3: TGTGCCAGCAGTTACCGGGTAGAGGGCGGTAATTCACCCCTCCACTTT. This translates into CASSYRVEGGNSPLHF.

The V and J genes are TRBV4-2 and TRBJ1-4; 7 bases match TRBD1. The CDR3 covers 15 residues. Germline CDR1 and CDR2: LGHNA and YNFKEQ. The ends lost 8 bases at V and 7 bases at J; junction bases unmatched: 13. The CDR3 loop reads CASDQGTAEAEKLFF. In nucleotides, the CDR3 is TGTGCCAGCGACCAGGGGACAGCGGAGGCTGAAAAACTGTTTTTT.

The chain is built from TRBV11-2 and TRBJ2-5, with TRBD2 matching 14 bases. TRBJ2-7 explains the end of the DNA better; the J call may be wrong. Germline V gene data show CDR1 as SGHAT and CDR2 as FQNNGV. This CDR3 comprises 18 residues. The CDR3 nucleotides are TGTGCCAGCAGCTCGAGTACCGGGACTAGCGGGAGTCCCTACGAGCAGTACTTC. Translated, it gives CASSSSTGTSGSPYEQYF.

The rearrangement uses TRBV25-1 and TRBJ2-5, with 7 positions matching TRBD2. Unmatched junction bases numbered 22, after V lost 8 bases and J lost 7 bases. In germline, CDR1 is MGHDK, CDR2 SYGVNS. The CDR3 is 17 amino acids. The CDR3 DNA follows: TGTGCCAGCTCCCTTAACAGCGGGGACCCTAAGGCAGGGACCCAGTACTTC. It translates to CASSLNSGDPKAGTQYF.